The entry below gives a single TCR beta chain sequence along with its context. No antigen is known for it. PCR primers comprised 60 Vbeta and 13 Jbeta primers. Libraries were prepared by immunoSEQ multiplex PCR; TCRdb keeps only in-frame clonotypes and omits some of them. The sample has more than 85,000 clones, 77% seen once. The CDR3 covers 14 residues. Trimming took off 5 bases at V and 8 bases at J, with 18 bases between the two ends. Per germline, CDR1 MDHEN and CDR2 SYDVKM. The data originate from a study of cytomegalovirus exposure and HLA in healthy donors. Study-wide results and limits: Analysis performed later showed TCR beta chains linked to HLA being more clonally expanded than equally common others. V- and J-gene trimming of TCR beta was linked (in a later analysis) to a missense DCLRE1C variant. Confirmation was obtained in vitro that a few CMV-associated chains are specific for CMV antigens. Certain sequence variants were highly shared and formed a cluster, and this cluster was likely a sequencing artifact.

This TCR derives from a male donor in good health and CMV-seropositive. V gene TRBV28 combines with J gene TRBJ2-5; D gene uncertain. The sequencing input was PBMCs. In DNA form, the CDR3 reads TGTGCCAGCAGTGAGACTGGCAAACTGGGTACCCAGTACTTC. Encoded protein: CASSETGKLGTQYF.